Sequencing of this TCR beta chain was carried out in a study of cytomegalovirus exposure and HLA in healthy donors. Germline V lookup: CDR1 MDHEN, CDR2 SYDVKM. The length of the CDR3 is 11 residues. V was clipped by 11 bases and J by 1 base, with 8 bases between them. PCR amplification relied on 60 Vbeta primers (plus 13 Jbeta primers). The data were produced by immunoSEQ multiplex PCR, yet TCRdb's version contains in-frame clones alone and is incomplete. The sample contains some 180,000 clones, 70% to 75% of which appear only once. The clonotype was recovered from a male donor in good health and CMV-seronegative. V usage is TRBV28 and J usage is TRBJ1-2; D uncertain. Sequencing input: PBMCs. CDR3 DNA: TGTGCCCTGAACAGTAACTATGGCTACACCTTC. This encodes CALNSNYGYTF.